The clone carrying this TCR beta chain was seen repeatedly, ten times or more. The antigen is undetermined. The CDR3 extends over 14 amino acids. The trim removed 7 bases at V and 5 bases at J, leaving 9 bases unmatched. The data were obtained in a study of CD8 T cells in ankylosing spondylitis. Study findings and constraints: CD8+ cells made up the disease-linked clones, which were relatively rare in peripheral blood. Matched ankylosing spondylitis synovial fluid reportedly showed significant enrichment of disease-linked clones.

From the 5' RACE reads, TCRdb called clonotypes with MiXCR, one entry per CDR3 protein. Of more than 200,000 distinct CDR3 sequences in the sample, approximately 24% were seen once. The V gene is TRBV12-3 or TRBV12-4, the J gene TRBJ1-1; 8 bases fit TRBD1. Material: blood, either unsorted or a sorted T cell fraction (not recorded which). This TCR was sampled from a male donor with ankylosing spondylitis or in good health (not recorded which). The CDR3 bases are TGTGCCAGCACCCTCGGACAGGGAGGGACTGAAGCTTTCTTT. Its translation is CASTLGQGGTEAFF.